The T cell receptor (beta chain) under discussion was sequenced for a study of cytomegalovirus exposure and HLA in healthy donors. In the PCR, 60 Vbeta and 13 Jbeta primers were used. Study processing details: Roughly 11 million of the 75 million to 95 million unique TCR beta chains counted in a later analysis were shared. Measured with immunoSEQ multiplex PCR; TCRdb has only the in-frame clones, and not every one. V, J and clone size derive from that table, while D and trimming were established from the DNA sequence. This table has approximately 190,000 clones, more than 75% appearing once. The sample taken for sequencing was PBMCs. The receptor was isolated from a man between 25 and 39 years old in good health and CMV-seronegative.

CDR3: CASSGVAGGYNEQFF. CDR3 bases: TGTGCCAGCAGCGGCGTTGCGGGTGGGTACAATGAGCAGTTCTTC. The rearrangement joins TRBV4-2 to TRBJ2-1; a weak D match, TRBD2 (5 bases). Trimming cost V 5 bases and J 4 bases, with 15 bases left between them. Germline lookup yields CDR1 LGHNA and CDR2 YNFKEQ. The CDR3 sequence is 15 residues long.